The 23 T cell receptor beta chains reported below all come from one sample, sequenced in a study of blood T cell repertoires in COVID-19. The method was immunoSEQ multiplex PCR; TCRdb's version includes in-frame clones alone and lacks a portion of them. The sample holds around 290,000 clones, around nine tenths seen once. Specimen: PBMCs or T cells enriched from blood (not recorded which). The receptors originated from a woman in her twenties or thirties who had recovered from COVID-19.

CDR3 amino acids: CASTDYSGETQYF. DNA of the CDR3: TGTGCCAGCACCGACTACAGTGGGGAGACCCAGTACTTC. This chain uses TRBV12-3 or TRBV12-4 with TRBJ2-5, with D possibly being TRBD2 (5 bases). The CDR3 runs to 13 residues. The V end lost 7 bases, the J end lost 5 bases, and 14 bases lay between the germline ends.

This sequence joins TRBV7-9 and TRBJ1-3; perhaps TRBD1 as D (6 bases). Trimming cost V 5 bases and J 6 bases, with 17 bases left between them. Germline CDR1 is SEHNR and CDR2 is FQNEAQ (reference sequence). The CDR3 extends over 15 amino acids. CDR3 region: CASSDSGTSTNTIYF. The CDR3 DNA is TGTGCCAGCAGCGACTCCGGGACATCCACAAACACCATATATTTT.

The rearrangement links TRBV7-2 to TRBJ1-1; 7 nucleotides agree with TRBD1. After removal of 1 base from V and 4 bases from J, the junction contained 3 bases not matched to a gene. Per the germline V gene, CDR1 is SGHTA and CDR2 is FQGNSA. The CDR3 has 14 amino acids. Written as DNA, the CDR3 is TGTGCCAGCAGCTTAGGGGCAGGGGGCACTGAAGCTTTCTTT. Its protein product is CASSLGAGGTEAFF.

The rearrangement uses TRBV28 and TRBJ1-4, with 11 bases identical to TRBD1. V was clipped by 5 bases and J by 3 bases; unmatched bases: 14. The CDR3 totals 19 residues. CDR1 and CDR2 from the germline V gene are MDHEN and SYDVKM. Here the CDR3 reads CASSPLIGTGGISNEKLFF. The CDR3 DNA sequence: TGTGCCAGCAGTCCACTTATAGGGACAGGGGGAATCTCTAATGAAAAACTGTTTTTT.

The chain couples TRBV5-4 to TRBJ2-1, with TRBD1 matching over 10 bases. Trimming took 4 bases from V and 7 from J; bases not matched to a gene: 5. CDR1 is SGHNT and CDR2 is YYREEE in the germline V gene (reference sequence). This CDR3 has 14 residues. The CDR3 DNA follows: TGTGCCAGCAGCGTAGACAGGGGGCGGAATGAGCAGTTCTTC. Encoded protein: CASSVDRGRNEQFF.

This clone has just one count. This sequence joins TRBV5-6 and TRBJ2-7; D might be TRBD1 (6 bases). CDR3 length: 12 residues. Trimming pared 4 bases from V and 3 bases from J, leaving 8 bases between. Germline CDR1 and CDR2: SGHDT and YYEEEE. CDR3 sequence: CASSRQVYEQYF. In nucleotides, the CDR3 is TGTGCCAGCAGCAGACAGGTCTACGAGCAGTACTTC.

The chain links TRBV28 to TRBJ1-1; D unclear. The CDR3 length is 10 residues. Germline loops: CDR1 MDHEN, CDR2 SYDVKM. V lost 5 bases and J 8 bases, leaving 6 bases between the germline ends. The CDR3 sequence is CASSPEEAFF. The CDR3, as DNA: TGTGCCAGCAGTCCAGAAGAAGCTTTCTTT.

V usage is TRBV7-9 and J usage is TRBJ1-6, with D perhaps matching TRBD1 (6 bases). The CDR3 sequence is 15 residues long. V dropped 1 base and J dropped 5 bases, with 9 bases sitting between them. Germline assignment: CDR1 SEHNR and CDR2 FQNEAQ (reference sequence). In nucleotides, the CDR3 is TGTGCCAGCAGCTTAGGAAGGACAGATAATTCACCCCTCCACTTT. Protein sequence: CASSLGRTDNSPLHF.

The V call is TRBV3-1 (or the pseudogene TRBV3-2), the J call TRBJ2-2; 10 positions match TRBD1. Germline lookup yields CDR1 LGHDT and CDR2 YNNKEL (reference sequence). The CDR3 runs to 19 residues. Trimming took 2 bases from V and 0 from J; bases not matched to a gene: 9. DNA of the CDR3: TGTGCCAGCAGCCAAAGTAAGGACAGGGGGACTACGAACACCGGGGAGCTGTTTTTT. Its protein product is CASSQSKDRGTTNTGELFF.

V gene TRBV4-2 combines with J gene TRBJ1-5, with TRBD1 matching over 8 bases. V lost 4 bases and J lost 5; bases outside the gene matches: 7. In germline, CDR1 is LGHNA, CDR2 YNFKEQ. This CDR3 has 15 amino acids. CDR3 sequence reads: CASSRTGTEDQPQHF. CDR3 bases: TGTGCCAGCAGCCGGACAGGGACAGAGGATCAGCCCCAGCATTTT.

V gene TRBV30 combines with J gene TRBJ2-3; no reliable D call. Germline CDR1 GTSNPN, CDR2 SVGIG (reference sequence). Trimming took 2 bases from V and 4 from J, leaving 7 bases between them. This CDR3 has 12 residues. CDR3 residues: CAWSLVSDTQYF. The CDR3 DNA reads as TGTGCCTGGAGTCTAGTATCAGATACGCAGTATTTT.

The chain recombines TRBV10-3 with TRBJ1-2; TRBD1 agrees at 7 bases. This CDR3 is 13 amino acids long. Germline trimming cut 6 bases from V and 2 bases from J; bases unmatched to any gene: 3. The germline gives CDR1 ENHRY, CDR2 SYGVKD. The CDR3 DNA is TGTGCCATCAGACGGGACAGCAACTATGGCTACACCTTC. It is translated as CAIRRDSNYGYTF.

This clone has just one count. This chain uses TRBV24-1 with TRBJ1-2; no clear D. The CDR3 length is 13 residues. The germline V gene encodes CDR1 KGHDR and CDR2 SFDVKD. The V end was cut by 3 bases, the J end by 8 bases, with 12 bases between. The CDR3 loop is CATSDLRERGYTF. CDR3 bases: TGTGCCACCAGTGATCTTAGGGAGAGGGGCTACACCTTC.

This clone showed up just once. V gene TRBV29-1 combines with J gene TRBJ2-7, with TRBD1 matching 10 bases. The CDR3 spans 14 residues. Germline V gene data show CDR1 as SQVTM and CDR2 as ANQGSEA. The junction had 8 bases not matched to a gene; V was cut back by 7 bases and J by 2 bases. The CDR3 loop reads CSANTGTGAYEQYF. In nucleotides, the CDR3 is TGCAGCGCTAATACCGGGACAGGGGCCTACGAGCAGTACTTC.

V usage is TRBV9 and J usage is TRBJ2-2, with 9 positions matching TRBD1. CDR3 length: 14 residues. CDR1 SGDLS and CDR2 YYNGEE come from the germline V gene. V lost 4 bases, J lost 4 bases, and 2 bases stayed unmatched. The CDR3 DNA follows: TGTGCCAGCAGCCTGACAGGGGGCACCGGGGAGCTGTTTTTT. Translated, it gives CASSLTGGTGELFF. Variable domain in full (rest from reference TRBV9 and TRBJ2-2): DSGVTQTPKHLITATGQRVTLRCSPRSGDLSVYWYQQSLDQGLQFLIQYYNGEERAKGNILERFSAQQFPDLHSELNLSSLELGDSALYFCASSLTGGTGELFFGEGSRLTVL.

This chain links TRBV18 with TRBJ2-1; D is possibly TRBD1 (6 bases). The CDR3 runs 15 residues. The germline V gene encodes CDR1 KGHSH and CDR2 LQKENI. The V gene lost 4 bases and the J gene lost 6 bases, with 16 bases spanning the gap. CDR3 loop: CASSLTFEDSNEQFF. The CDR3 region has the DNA TGTGCCAGCTCACTTACGTTCGAGGACAGCAATGAGCAGTTCTTC.

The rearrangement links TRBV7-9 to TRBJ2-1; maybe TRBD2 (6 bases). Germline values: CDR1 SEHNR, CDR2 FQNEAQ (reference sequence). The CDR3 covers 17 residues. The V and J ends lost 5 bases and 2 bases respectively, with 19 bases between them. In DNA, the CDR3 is TGTGCCAGCAGCCCCGGCGGGTCGGGAGTCCCCTACAATGAGCAGTTCTTC. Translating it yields CASSPGGSGVPYNEQFF.

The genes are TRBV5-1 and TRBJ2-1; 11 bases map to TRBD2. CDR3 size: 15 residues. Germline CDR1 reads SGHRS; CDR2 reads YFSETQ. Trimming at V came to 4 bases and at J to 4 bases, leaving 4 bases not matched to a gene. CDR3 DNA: TGCGCCAGCAGCCCCGGGACTAGCGGTTACAATGAGCAGTTCTTC. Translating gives CASSPGTSGYNEQFF. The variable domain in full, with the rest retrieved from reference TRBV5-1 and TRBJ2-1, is KAGVTQTPRYLIKTRGQQVTLSCSPISGHRSVSWYQQTPGQGLQFLFEYFSETQRNKGNFPGRFSGRQFSNSRSEMNVSTLELGDSALYLCASSPGTSGYNEQFFGPGTRLTVL.

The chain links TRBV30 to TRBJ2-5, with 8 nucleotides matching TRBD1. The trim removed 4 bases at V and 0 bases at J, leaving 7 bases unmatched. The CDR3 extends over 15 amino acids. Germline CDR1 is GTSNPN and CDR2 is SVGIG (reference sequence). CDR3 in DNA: TGTGCCTGGAACCCGGGACAGGCGTACCAAGAGACCCAGTACTTC. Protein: CAWNPGQAYQETQYF.

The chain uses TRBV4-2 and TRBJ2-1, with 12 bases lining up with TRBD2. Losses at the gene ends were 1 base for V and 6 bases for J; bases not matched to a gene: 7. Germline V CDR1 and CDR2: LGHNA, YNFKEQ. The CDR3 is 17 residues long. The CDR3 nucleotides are TGTGCCAGCAGCCAAGGAGCGACTAGCGGGAGAGTCAATGAGCAGTTCTTC. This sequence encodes CASSQGATSGRVNEQFF.

The CDR3 spells CASSFQVSYEQYF. CDR3 coding DNA: TGTGCCAGCAGTTTTCAGGTCTCCTACGAGCAGTACTTC. This chain joins TRBV28 and TRBJ2-7, with D hard to call. This CDR3 is 13 amino acids long. Between the trimmed V and J ends, which lost 3 bases and 0 bases, there was a span of 6 bases. Germline V gene data show CDR1 as MDHEN and CDR2 as SYDVKM. Supplemented by reference TRBV28 and TRBJ2-7, the full variable domain reads DVKVTQSSRYLVKRTGEKVFLECVQDMDHENMFWYRQDPGLGLRLIYFSYDVKMKEKGDIPEGYSVSREKKERFSLILESASTNQTSMYLCASSFQVSYEQYFGPGTRLTVT.

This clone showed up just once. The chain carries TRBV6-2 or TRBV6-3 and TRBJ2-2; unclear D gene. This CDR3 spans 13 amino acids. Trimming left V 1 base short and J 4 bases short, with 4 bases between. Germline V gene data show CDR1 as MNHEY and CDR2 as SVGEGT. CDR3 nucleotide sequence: TGTGCCAGCAGTTACTTCGTCACCGGGGAGCTGTTTTTT. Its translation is CASSYFVTGELFF.

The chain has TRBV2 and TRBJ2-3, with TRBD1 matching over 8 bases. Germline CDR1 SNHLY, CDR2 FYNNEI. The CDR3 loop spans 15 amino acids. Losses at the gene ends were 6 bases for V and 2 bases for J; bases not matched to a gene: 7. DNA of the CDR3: TGTGCCAGCAGGAGGACAGGGTTAAACACAGATACGCAGTATTTT. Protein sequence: CASRRTGLNTDTQYF.